Listed below are T cell receptor beta chains from one sample, sequenced in a study of cytomegalovirus exposure and HLA in healthy donors. TCRdb keeps only in-frame clones here, not all; method: immunoSEQ multiplex PCR. The data hold about 110,000 clones, with 75% observed a single time. Sequencing was done on a sample of PBMCs. Receptor source: a male donor in good health and CMV-seropositive. The CDR3 runs from the conserved cysteine through the conserved F or W. Fields, in order: J gene, D gene, clone size, V gene, CDR3 DNA, CDR3 protein. D genes are given only for firm matches. Rows may omit the clone size; those that give it use once, few, many or a size class.

>TRBJ1-1|.|.|TRBV6-6
TGTGCCAGCACCTCACAGGGTGGGACTGAAGCTTTCTTT
CASTSQGGTEAFF
>TRBJ1-3|TRBD1|.|TRBV29-1
TGCAGCGTTGCGAAACAGGGGGCCGCATCTGGAAACACCATATATTTT
CSVAKQGAASGNTIYF
>TRBJ2-7|.|few|TRBV11-2
TGTGCCAGCAGCACCGCCGGGGAGCAGTACTTC
CASSTAGEQYF
>TRBJ2-1|.|.|TRBV9
TGTGCCAGCAGCGTAGGTTGGCGGGGCACCTACAATGAGCAGTTCTTC
CASSVGWRGTYNEQFF
>TRBJ2-7|.|few|TRBV18
TGTGCCAGCTCACCAGCGGAGGGTCCCAGGCACGAGCAGTACTTC
CASSPAEGPRHEQYF
>TRBJ2-1|TRBD2|few|TRBV5-4
TGTGCCAGCAGCTTGCGAGCGGGAGGGCCCATCGAGCAGTTCTTC
CASSLRAGGPIEQFF
>TRBJ2-7|.|.|TRBV14
TGTGCCAGCAGCCAAGCGCGGGCCATGTACTTC
CASSQARAMYF
>TRBJ2-6|TRBD1|.|TRBV7-9
TGTGCCAGCAGCGCCCTCCAGGGGGCGCCTGGGGCCAACGTCCTGACTTTC
CASSALQGAPGANVLTF
>TRBJ1-1|TRBD1|.|TRBV28
TGTGCCAGCAGTACACCGGGACAGGGGGCGCAGGCTTTCTTT
CASSTPGQGAQAFF
>TRBJ2-7|TRBD2|.|TRBV6-5
TGTGCCAGCAGTTACAAAGGACTAGAGGTGGACGAGCAGTACTTC
CASSYKGLEVDEQYF
>TRBJ1-2|.|few|TRBV10-3
TGTGCCATCAGTGATATGGGGGGGGGTGACTATGGCTACACCTTC
CAISDMGGGDYGYTF
>TRBJ2-4|TRBD2|.|TRBV6-5
TGTGCCAGCAGCCCCATGCGGGGGGCCAAAAACATTCAGTACTTC
CASSPMRGAKNIQYF
>TRBJ2-1|TRBD2|.|TRBV5-1
TGCGCCAGCAGCGCTGGACTAGCGGGGACTAATGAGCAGTTCTTC
CASSAGLAGTNEQFF
>TRBJ2-2|TRBD1|.|TRBV28
TGTGCCAGCAGGGGGGACAGTAACACCGGGGAGCTGTTTTTT
CASRGDSNTGELFF
>TRBJ2-7|TRBD1|.|TRBV7-9
TGTGCCAGCGTCGCGACAGGGGGCACCCACGAGCAGTACTTC
CASVATGGTHEQYF
>TRBJ1-4|TRBD1|.|TRBV5-1
TGCGCCAGCAGCGAAGGGGGCGTCGCAACTAATGAAAAACTGTTTTTT
CASSEGGVATNEKLFF
>TRBJ1-4|.|.|TRBV30
TGTGCCTGGAGTGAGGGCAGGGGTCCGGAAAAACTGTTTTTT
CAWSEGRGPEKLFF
>TRBJ2-7|TRBD1|.|TRBV19
TGTGCCAGTAGTCCGCGACAGGGGCGGTACGAGCAGTACTTC
CASSPRQGRYEQYF
>TRBJ2-2|TRBD1|few|TRBV6-4
TGTGCCAGCAGTGCCCAGGGGGAAACCGGGGAGCTGTTTTTT
CASSAQGETGELFF
>TRBJ2-2|TRBD2|.|TRBV5-6
TGTGCCAGCAGCGGCCTCGCGGGGGGGAACACCGGGGAGCTGTTTTTT
CASSGLAGGNTGELFF
>TRBJ2-2|.|.|TRBV19
TGTGCCAGTCAATCGGCCGGGGAGCTGTTTTTT
CASQSAGELFF
>TRBJ2-1|.|.|TRBV9
TGTGCCAGCAGCGTAGAGGGTAGCGGAGACAATGAGCAGTTCTTC
CASSVEGSGDNEQFF
>TRBJ1-1|.|.|TRBV4-3
TGCGCCAGCAGCCTCCTGGGGAGGGCCACTGAAGCTTTCTTT
CASSLLGRATEAFF
>TRBJ2-5|.|few|TRBV5-1
TGCGCCAGCAGCTTGGTATCAGGGCAAGAGACCCAGTACTTC
CASSLVSGQETQYF
>TRBJ2-1|.|.|TRBV15
TGTGCCACCAGCCCGAGGAAGTTCAATGAGCAGTTCTTC
CATSPRKFNEQFF
>TRBJ1-2|.|few|TRBV7-2
TGTGCCAGCAGCTTAGAGGGCCAGGGGTATGGCTACACCTTC
CASSLEGQGYGYTF
>TRBJ2-5|.|.|TRBV29-1
TGCAGCGTCCAGGCAACACCCCAAGAGACCCAGTACTTC
CSVQATPQETQYF
>TRBJ2-3|.|.|TRBV6-5
TGTGCCAGCAGTTACCGGGAGACAGCAGATACGCAGTATTTT
CASSYRETADTQYF
>TRBJ2-3|TRBD2|.|TRBV5-6
TGTGCCAGCAGCCCTGAACGGGGGGGGCCCTATACGCAGTATTTT
CASSPERGGPYTQYF
>TRBJ2-7|TRBD1|once|TRBV6-5
TGTGCCAGCAGTGCGACAGGGAACGAGCAGTACTTC
CASSATGNEQYF
>TRBJ2-7|.|.|TRBV4-2
TGTGCCAGCAGCCAAGGTCCGCCGGGGCGGGGCAGCTCCTACGAGCAGTACTTC
CASSQGPPGRGSSYEQYF
>TRBJ2-5|TRBD1|.|TRBV6-1
TGTGCCAGCAGTGAATCAACAGGGGTTGGGTCTAGCCAAGAGACCCAGTACTTC
CASSESTGVGSSQETQYF
>TRBJ1-5|.|.|TRBV19
TGTGCCAGTAATCAGGACACCATGAGCAATCAGCCCCAGCATTTT
CASNQDTMSNQPQHF
>TRBJ1-3|.|.|TRBV9
TGTGCCAGCAGCGAGGACAGCCTCTCTGGGAGAAACACCATATATTTT
CASSEDSLSGRNTIYF
>TRBJ2-3|.|.|TRBV29-1
TGCAGCGTTGTCGGCGGGGACAGCACAGATACGCAGTATTTT
CSVVGGDSTDTQYF
>TRBJ2-2|.|.|TRBV28
TGTGCCAGCAGTTTGGTAGGCGGATCGATTTACACCGGGGAGCTGTTTTTT
CASSLVGGSIYTGELFF
>TRBJ1-2|.|.|TRBV4-1
TGCGCCAGCAGCCCTCCCCGGTTAAACTATGGCTACACCTTC
CASSPPRLNYGYTF
>TRBJ2-5|.|.|TRBV2
TGTGCCAGCAGTGTCTGGGCACCCGAGGGGGAGCAGTACTTC
CASSVWAPEGEQYF
>TRBJ2-1|.|.|TRBV10-3
TGTGCCATCAGTGGGAGCGAGAGCTCCTACAATGAGCAGTTCTTC
CAISGSESSYNEQFF
>TRBJ1-4|TRBD1|.|TRBV27
TGTGCCAGCAGTTCGACAGGGGTAGATGAAAAACTGTTTTTT
CASSSTGVDEKLFF
>TRBJ2-5|TRBD2|.|TRBV4-3
TGCGCCAGCAGCCAAGACATTAGCGACGGGGGGAAGGAGACCCAGTACTTC
CASSQDISDGGKETQYF
>TRBJ1-2|TRBD1|few|TRBV9
TGTGCCAGCAGCGGACTGGACAGGGTAGCCTATGGCTACACCTTC
CASSGLDRVAYGYTF
>TRBJ2-5|TRBD2|.|TRBV7-2
TGTGCCAGCAGCTCAGGCGGGGGGGCCGTAGAGACCCAGTACTTC
CASSSGGGAVETQYF
>TRBJ2-7|.|.|TRBV4-1
TGCGCCAGCAGCCGATCCGGGAGTGAGTACGAGCAGTACTTC
CASSRSGSEYEQYF
>TRBJ2-3|.|once|TRBV4-3
TGCGCCAGCAGCCACCTGGGGCGCGGAGATACGCAGTATTTT
CASSHLGRGDTQYF
>TRBJ2-7|.|.|TRBV15
TGTGCCACCAGCAGATCATCCGGGAGCCATTACGAGCAGTACTTC
CATSRSSGSHYEQYF
>TRBJ2-3|TRBD1|.|TRBV5-6
TGTGCCAGCTACCAGGGGGCGTTGGATACGCAGTATTTT
CASYQGALDTQYF
>TRBJ2-5|TRBD2|.|TRBV7-2
TGTGCCAGCAGCTTAGGCGGGAGTATAGAGACCCAGTACTTC
CASSLGGSIETQYF
>TRBJ2-7|TRBD2|.|TRBV5-4
TGTGCCAGCAGGCCGGGACTAGCGGGAGCGGGAGAGCAGTACTTC
CASRPGLAGAGEQYF
>TRBJ1-2|TRBD1|few|TRBV5-1
TGCGCCAGCAGCTTGGTTGCGACAGGGGACTATGGCTACACCTTC
CASSLVATGDYGYTF
>TRBJ1-1|.|.|TRBV7-9
TGTGCCAGCAGCTTTACAGGGAACACTGAAGCTTTCTTT
CASSFTGNTEAFF